Judged by frequency, the clone carrying this T cell receptor beta chain is large. The antigen is not known. This table comes from immunoSEQ multiplex PCR, and its TCRdb copy is limited to in-frame clones, with some not included. The table lists over 650 clones. This entry is derived from a study of synovial regulatory T cells in juvenile arthritis. Whole-study results and caveats: Compared with other blood Treg cells, inflammation-associated Treg cells had reduced TCR diversity.

In germline, CDR1 is SGHAT, CDR2 FQNNGV. The CDR3 spans 14 residues. The DNA is unrecorded. The source material was Treg cells from blood. Subset: HLA-DR+ inflammation-associated blood Treg cells. The gene calls are TRBV11-2 and TRBJ2-1; the TCRdb call, TRBD1, lacks DNA for checking. The receptor's source is a donor aged 2-30 years with juvenile idiopathic arthritis. CDR3 sequence: CATKSGASYNEQFF.